Given below is one TCR beta chain in context. Antigen unknown. The read gets to within 3 residues of the CDR3 end, and the germline J gene fills in the rest. The record originates from a study of T cell clonality in common variable immunodeficiency. Whole-study findings and limits: In common variable immunodeficiency, TCR beta chains reportedly carried fewer deletions and N-nucleotide insertions. Compared with healthy controls, CVID subjects showed increased TCRbeta clonality, mostly in about a third. T cell subpopulation sequencing would be needed to explain CVID clonality.

The method was immunoSEQ multiplex PCR; TCRdb's version includes in-frame clones alone and lacks a portion of them. The sample contains more than 20,000 clones, none of them singletons. Looked up from germline, CDR1 is SEHNR and CDR2 is FQNEAQ (reference sequence). Germline trimming cut 1 base from V and 3 bases from J; bases unmatched to any gene: 2. This CDR3 region has 15 residues. Of CVID subjects, about 14 were female and 25 to 30 male, mean age about 37. CVID subjects were neither ill nor on immunomodulatory or immunosuppressive medication at sampling. This chain connects TRBV7-9 to TRBJ2-7; 11 bases line up with TRBD2. Sequencing input: peripheral blood mononuclear cells. The TCR was taken from a human donor with common variable immunodeficiency. CDR3 bases read: TGTGCCAGCAGCTTAGGACTAGCGGGAATCTACGAG. Protein product: CASSLGLAGIYE. The complete CDR3 reads CASSLGLAGIYEQYF.